This TCR beta chain came from a study of CD8+CD57+ T cells in acquired aplastic anemia. Study at large: Sorted CD4+ and CD8+ cells gave a mean 3.2 ug DNA, range about 0.19 to 27.4 ug. Reads per healthy sample averaged roughly 9.9 million (CD4+) and 11.0 million (CD8+).

Germline CDR1 is SGHAT and CDR2 is FQNNGV. The CDR3 is made up of 14 amino acids. V lost 11 bases and J 1 base, leaving 15 bases between the germline ends. Profiles of TCR beta VDJ and CDR3 were generated from a genomic DNA template. TCRdb used MiXCR to reprocess the reads, holding one entry per CDR3 protein. The data show some 200,000 distinct CDR3 sequences, about a third seen once. The count of this clonotype is one. The V call is TRBV11-2, the J call TRBJ1-5; D is perhaps TRBD1 (5 bases). The sequencing input was sorted CD4+, CD8+, or CD8+CD57+ T cells (not recorded which) from PBMCs. This sequence was found in a human donor in good health, serving as a control. The CDR3 region has the DNA TGTGCCTGGAGTGGGCAGGGAAGCAATCAGCCCCAGCATTTT. Protein: CAWSGQGSNQPQHF.